The rows below give T cell receptor beta chains drawn from one sample of a study of blood T cells in healthy people across ages. From the 5' RACE reads, TCRdb called clonotypes with MiXCR, one entry per CDR3 protein. The sample records around 1,900,000 distinct CDR3 sequences, more than 35% being singletons. The specimen was blood. These receptors were collected from a human donor in good health. The CDR3 runs from the conserved cysteine through the conserved F or W. The order of the fields is V gene, J gene, D gene, clone size, CDR3 protein, CDR3 DNA. A D gene is named only where the DNA matches it firmly. Not all rows give a size; the values are once, few, many and, for expanded clones, a class.

TRBV24-1	TRBJ1-2	NA	NA	CATSDSPRAGYTF	TGTGCCACCAGTGACTCCCCCAGGGCTGGCTACACCTTC
TRBV7-9	TRBJ2-3	TRBD2	NA	CASSLASGGDTRYF	TGTGCCAGCAGCTTGGCTAGCGGGGGAGATACGCGGTATTTT
TRBV12-3/TRBV12-4	TRBJ2-1	TRBD2	few	CASSPGTSGVYNEQFF	TGTGCCAGCAGTCCCGGGACTAGCGGGGTATACAATGAGCAGTTCTTC
TRBV12-3/TRBV12-4	TRBJ1-2	NA	few	CASSLGTSVYYTF	TGTGCCAGCAGTTTAGGAACATCGGTATACTACACCTTC
TRBV28	TRBJ2-7	NA	few	CASRGGRVEQYF	TGTGCCAGCAGAGGGGGTCGGGTCGAGCAGTACTTC
TRBV4-3	TRBJ1-1	NA	many	CASSQGGNTEAFF	TGCGCCAGCAGCCAAGGGGGGAACACTGAAGCTTTCTTT
TRBV4-1	TRBJ2-4	NA	NA	CASSQDPWGNIQYF	TGCGCCAGCAGCCAAGATCCGTGGGGAAACATTCAGTACTTC
TRBV4-2	TRBJ2-1	NA	NA	CASSQDRGRYSEQFF	TGTGCCAGCAGCCAAGATCGTGGGAGGTACAGTGAGCAGTTCTTC
TRBV2	TRBJ2-3	NA	NA	CASSIRPGTDTQYF	TGTGCCAGCAGCATAAGGCCTGGCACAGATACGCAGTATTTT
TRBV20-1	TRBJ1-1	NA	NA	CSVMTDMNTEAFF	TGCAGTGTTATGACAGACATGAACACTGAAGCTTTCTTT
TRBV4-3	TRBJ2-7	TRBD2	NA	CASSQEMVLAGGYEQYF	TGCGCCAGCAGCCAAGAAATGGTGCTAGCGGGGGGTTACGAGCAGTACTTC
TRBV12-3/TRBV12-4	TRBJ1-4	NA	NA	CASTLQGGREKLFF	TGTGCCAGCACTTTACAGGGAGGAAGAGAAAAACTGTTTTTT
TRBV4-1	TRBJ2-5	NA	few	CASSQGLGGGETQYF	TGCGCCAGCAGCCAAGGCCTCGGAGGTGGAGAGACCCAGTACTTC
TRBV7-2	TRBJ1-5	NA	NA	CASSLRAYQPQHF	TGTGCCAGCAGTCTCAGGGCGTATCAGCCCCAGCATTTT
TRBV10-3	TRBJ1-5	TRBD1	few	CAISGTGDDQPQHF	TGTGCCATCAGTGGGACAGGGGATGATCAGCCCCAGCATTTT
TRBV11-2	TRBJ2-5	NA	NA	CASSQYWGGQETQYF	TGTGCCAGCAGCCAATACTGGGGAGGCCAAGAGACCCAGTACTTC
TRBV20-1	TRBJ1-1	NA	NA	CSASLRQVGTDAFF	TGCAGTGCTTCCCTCCGACAGGTTGGAACTGATGCTTTCTTT
TRBV9	TRBJ2-7	NA	NA	CASSVGLAPSYEQYF	TGTGCCAGCAGCGTAGGGCTAGCCCCCTCCTACGAGCAGTACTTC
TRBV13	TRBJ1-1	NA	few	CASSLGRRAVEAFF	TGTGCCAGCAGCTTAGGCCGTAGGGCAGTTGAAGCTTTCTTT
TRBV6-6	TRBJ2-7	NA	NA	CASRSLGVYEQYF	TGTGCCAGCAGGTCCCTTGGGGTCTACGAGCAGTACTTC
TRBV4-1	TRBJ2-7	TRBD2	NA	CASSQDFAGGGYEQYF	TGCGCCAGCAGCCAAGATTTCGCGGGGGGCGGGTACGAGCAGTACTTC
TRBV7-2	TRBJ1-4	NA	NA	CASSLRVGGANEKRFF	TGTGCCAGCAGCTTACGGGTCGGGGGCGCGAATGAAAAACGGTTTTTT
TRBV10-3	TRBJ2-7	TRBD1	NA	CAIRGQGESYEQYF	TGTGCCATCAGAGGACAGGGTGAATCCTACGAGCAGTACTTC
TRBV7-2	TRBJ1-1	NA	NA	CASSLDGRGNTEAFF	TGTGCCAGCAGCTTAGATGGGCGAGGGAACACTGAAGCTTTCTTT
TRBV5-6	TRBJ2-1	TRBD1	NA	CASRIKGQGADEQFF	TGTGCCAGCCGCATAAAAGGACAGGGGGCGGATGAGCAGTTCTTC
TRBV20-1	TRBJ1-1	TRBD1	NA	CSVAGTGSAEAFF	TGCAGTGTGGCGGGGACAGGGTCGGCTGAAGCTTTCTTT
TRBV25-1	TRBJ2-7	TRBD2	few	CASSDSGGPTYEQYF	TGTGCCAGCAGTGATAGCGGGGGCCCTACCTACGAGCAGTACTTC
TRBV12-5	TRBJ2-3	TRBD2	few	CASGPGTSGYTDTQYF	TGTGCTAGTGGCCCTGGGACTAGCGGCTACACAGATACGCAGTATTTT
TRBV28	TRBJ2-7	NA	few	CASSFYLRKIYEQYF	TGTGCCAGCAGTTTTTACCTTCGGAAGATTTACGAGCAGTACTTC
TRBV7-3	TRBJ1-2	NA	NA	CASSDDNNYGYTF	TGTGCCAGCAGCGATGACAACAACTATGGCTACACCTTC
TRBV12-3/TRBV12-4	TRBJ2-1	NA	few	CASSLVQFYNEQFF	TGTGCCAGCAGTTTGGTACAGTTCTACAATGAGCAGTTCTTC
TRBV6-2/TRBV6-3	TRBJ2-1	NA	NA	CASSYEGTSGIQFF	TGTGCCAGCAGTTACGAGGGGACCAGCGGCATTCAGTTCTTC
TRBV28	TRBJ2-7	TRBD1	many	CASSRQGIYEQYF	TGTGCCAGCAGCCGACAGGGAATCTACGAGCAGTACTTC
TRBV27	TRBJ2-1	NA	NA	CASKAGTDYNEQFF	TGTGCCAGCAAAGCCGGGACCGACTACAATGAGCAGTTCTTC
TRBV4-3	TRBJ2-1	NA	few	CASSQESGLGFDEQFF	TGCGCCAGCAGCCAAGAAAGTGGACTGGGGTTTGATGAGCAGTTCTTC
TRBV27	TRBJ2-3	NA	NA	CASSPTTSADTQYF	TGTGCCAGCAGCCCCACGACTAGTGCAGATACGCAGTATTTT
TRBV6-1	TRBJ2-1	TRBD2	few	CASSPKTSGGLSNEQFF	TGTGCCAGCAGTCCCAAAACTAGCGGGGGGCTTTCCAATGAGCAGTTCTTC
TRBV29-1	TRBJ2-7	TRBD2	few	CSGGGLGEQYF	TGCAGCGGGGGGGGGTTAGGTGAGCAGTACTTC
TRBV20-1	TRBJ2-7	NA	few	CSARGPVGGGGEQYF	TGCAGTGCTAGAGGCCCGGTCGGTGGGGGTGGCGAGCAGTACTTC
TRBV4-3	TRBJ1-3	NA	NA	CASSQDARGGAGNTIYF	TGCGCCAGCAGCCAAGATGCCCGGGGGGGCGCTGGAAACACCATATATTTT